The TCR beta chain described here comes from a study of blood T cell repertoires in COVID-19. In the study overall: Sites in the United States, Italy and Spain provided acute and convalescent COVID-19 samples. Sources were T cells, B-cell-depleted T cells, or PBMCs; the material itself was cDNA or gDNA.

This CDR3 comprises 14 residues. V was cut by 4 bases and J by 7 bases, with 16 bases left in between. Germline V gene lookup returns CDR1 SQVTM and CDR2 ANQGSEA. Original analysis: Amplification with reference gene primers provided the estimates of nucleated cell counts. Produced via immunoSEQ multiplex PCR; TCRdb's table is partial and in-frame only. V, J and clone size were drawn from that table, and D and trimming were deduced from the DNA. Found here are about 210,000 clones, approximately 82% of them singletons; the top ten hold roughly 12%. The chain carries TRBV29-1 and TRBJ2-2; a weak D match, TRBD2 (6 bases). This sequence originates from a woman aged 40 to 55 with acute or convalescent COVID-19. The sequencing input was peripheral blood. CDR3 nucleotides: TGCAGCGTTGGCGGGGTGCGGGAAGGCGGGGAGCTGTTTTTT. It specifies CSVGGVREGGELFF.